These 16 T cell receptor beta chains originate from one sample sequenced in a study of blood T cells in healthy people across ages. Sample-barcoded 5' priming and a J-beta primer mix drove a second PCR of roughly 6 to 12 cycles. TCRdb reprocessed the 5' RACE reads via MiXCR and lists one record per CDR3 protein. The sample contains about 1.8 million distinct CDR3 sequences, about 50% of which appear only once. The material sequenced was blood. These receptors were collected from a middle-aged woman in good health.

This clonotype turned up a few times. The chain uses TRBV7-6 and TRBJ1-1; weak D call: TRBD1 (5 bases). This CDR3 is built from 13 residues. From germline, CDR1 is SGHVS and CDR2 FNYEAQ. Trimming stripped 6 bases from V and 1 base from J, with 9 bases between. The CDR3 DNA follows: TGTGCCAGCAGAGGGGCATCGAACACTGAAGCTTTCTTT. Encoded protein: CASRGASNTEAFF. Full variable domain (rest looked up from reference TRBV7-6 and TRBJ1-1): GAGVSQSPRYKVTKRGQDVALRCDPISGHVSLYWYRQALGQGPEFLTYFNYEAQQDKSGLPNDRFSAERPEGSISTLTIQRTEQRDSAMYRCASRGASNTEAFFGQGTRLTVV.

The genes are TRBV24-1 and TRBJ1-2; TRBD1 is a possible D gene (6 bases). V lost 4 bases and J 4 bases, leaving 24 bases between the germline ends. This CDR3 is 18 amino acids long. CDR1 is KGHDR and CDR2 is SFDVKD in the germline V gene. This chain's CDR3 is CATSEGPLHLTGPYGYTF. CDR3 DNA sequence: TGTGCCACCAGTGAGGGGCCTCTACACCTGACAGGCCCCTATGGCTACACCTTC.

V gene TRBV29-1 combines with J gene TRBJ2-1, with a possible D match to TRBD2 (6 bases). The germline CDR1 and CDR2 sequences are SQVTM and ANQGSEA. With 8 bases removed from V and 8 bases from J, the gap between germline ends came to 19 bases. This CDR3 is built from 13 residues. The CDR3 here is CSSRRAPGDEQFF. The DNA of the CDR3 is TGCAGCTCTCGAAGGGCACCGGGAGATGAGCAGTTCTTC.

The chain combines TRBV5-1 with TRBJ2-7; no clear D. The CDR3 sequence is 14 residues long. Trimming pared 4 bases from V and 0 bases from J, leaving 11 bases between. CDR1 and CDR2 (germline): SGHRS, YFSETQ. The CDR3 is CASSVYRSSYEQYF. The CDR3 DNA reads TGCGCCAGCAGCGTTTACAGAAGCTCCTACGAGCAGTACTTC.

This clonotype appeared many times. The chain carries TRBV12-3 or TRBV12-4 and TRBJ2-3; possibly TRBD1 for D (6 bases). Deletions cut 3 bases from V and 2 bases from J, with 9 bases between. CDR3 length equals 14 residues. The DNA of the CDR3 is TGTGCCAGCAGTTTCTCAGGGGCCACAGATACGCAGTATTTT. Residues: CASSFSGATDTQYF.

The chain links TRBV20-1 to TRBJ2-3; D possibly corresponds to TRBD2 (6 bases). CDR3 length equals 14 residues. CDR1 and CDR2 from the germline V gene are DFQATT and SNEGSKA (reference sequence). Deletions cut 5 bases from V and 5 bases from J, with 17 bases between. CDR3 bases: TGCAGTGCTCCGCCTGCGGGGCGGGTAGATACGCAGTATTTT. It is translated as CSAPPAGRVDTQYF.

V is TRBV5-4 and J is TRBJ2-7; 14 bases agree with TRBD2. In germline, CDR1 is SGHNT, CDR2 YYREEE (reference sequence). The V segment lost 4 bases and the J segment 7 bases; nucleotides outside the gene matches: 10. The CDR3 consists of 16 residues. The CDR3 sequence: CASSKGTSGGLREQYF. The CDR3 DNA follows: TGTGCCAGCAGCAAGGGGACTAGCGGGGGCCTACGAGAGCAGTACTTC.

J is TRBJ2-3 and V is TRBV9, with TRBD2 matching 12 bases. Germline V gene lookup returns CDR1 SGDLS and CDR2 YYNGEE. The CDR3 sequence is 16 residues long. V gave up 3 bases and J gave up 2 bases; unmatched junction bases: 4. The CDR3 sequence: CASSGLAGADTDTQYF. The CDR3 bases are TGTGCCAGCAGCGGACTAGCGGGGGCCGACACAGATACGCAGTATTTT.

V and J are TRBV27 and TRBJ1-2; perhaps TRBD1 as D (6 bases). There are 18 residues in the CDR3. Trimming stripped 3 bases from V and 5 bases from J, with 25 bases between. Per germline, CDR1 MNHEY and CDR2 SMNVEV (reference sequence). The CDR3 sequence is CASSFMAGDYRREYGYTF. CDR3 sequence (DNA): TGTGCCAGCAGTTTCATGGCAGGGGATTATCGCAGGGAATATGGCTACACCTTC.

This clonotype was counted only a few times. V and J are TRBV29-1 and TRBJ2-3; 16 positions match TRBD2. V shed 6 bases and J 0 bases; nucleotides not matched to a gene: 9. This CDR3 has 18 amino acids. Germline V lookup: CDR1 SQVTM, CDR2 ANQGSEA. Here the CDR3 reads CSVPGTSGGGTSTDTQYF. The CDR3 coding sequence is TGCAGCGTCCCGGGGACTAGCGGGGGGGGGACTAGCACAGATACGCAGTATTTT.

The chain recombines TRBV15 with TRBJ1-2; D not certain. Germline V gives CDR1 LNHNV, CDR2 YYDKDF (reference sequence). This CDR3 is 13 amino acids long. Trimming cost V 0 bases and J 1 base, with 3 bases left between them. The CDR3, as DNA: TGTGCCACCAGCAGAGAGGTTAACTATGGCTACACCTTC. Residues: CATSREVNYGYTF.

This clonotype has more than one count but fewer than ten. The chain combines TRBV7-2 with TRBJ1-4; D perhaps matches TRBD1 (5 bases). CDR1 is SGHTA, CDR2 FQGNSA, per germline. The CDR3 consists of 11 residues. With 5 bases removed from V and 11 bases from J, the gap between germline ends came to 9 bases. The CDR3 reads CASSERGKLFF. The CDR3 DNA follows: TGTGCCAGCAGCGAACGGGGGAAACTGTTTTTT.

The sample holds one count of this clonotype. The genes are TRBV6-6 and TRBJ1-5; tentative D call: TRBD1 (6 bases). Trimming pared 2 bases from V and 3 bases from J, leaving 11 bases between. Germline loops: CDR1 MNHNY, CDR2 SVGAGI (reference sequence). The CDR3 is 15 residues long. The CDR3 nucleotides are TGTGCCAGCAGTTACCCCGACAGGTACAATCAGCCCCAGCATTTT. It specifies CASSYPDRYNQPQHF.

The chain employs TRBV28 and TRBJ1-6; D gene uncertain. The germline CDR1 and CDR2 sequences are MDHEN and SYDVKM. This CDR3 is built from 12 residues. The ends were cut back, 3 bases at V and 12 bases at J, with 9 bases in the middle. CDR3 in DNA: TGTGCCAGCAGTTTGACGTCCCTACCCCTCCACTTT. Its protein is CASSLTSLPLHF.

The J gene is TRBJ1-5, the V gene TRBV19; D perhaps matches TRBD1 (6 bases). The CDR3 totals 18 residues. Trimming took 2 bases from V and 2 from J, leaving 19 bases between them. Germline V gives CDR1 LNHDA, CDR2 SQIVND (reference sequence). CDR3 in amino acids: CASSIIPSGAAGNQPQHF. The CDR3 DNA reads as TGTGCCAGTAGTATAATTCCGTCAGGGGCTGCGGGCAATCAGCCCCAGCATTTT.

V is TRBV25-1 and J is TRBJ1-6; 7 bases are shared with TRBD1. Trimming cost V 4 bases and J 0 bases; bases outside gene matches: 9. Germline CDR1 reads MGHDK; CDR2 reads SYGVNS. The CDR3 spans 18 residues. CDR3 in amino acids: CASSGEPGQSSYNSPLHF. In DNA, the CDR3 is TGTGCCAGCAGTGGCGAACCGGGACAGAGCTCCTATAATTCACCCCTCCACTTT.